The present T cell receptor (beta chain) was sequenced within a study of blood T cell repertoires in COVID-19. Across the whole study: Some COVID-19 samples were acute and others convalescent; all came from the United States, Italy and Spain. The analysed material was cDNA or gDNA that came from T cells, B-cell-depleted T cells, or PBMCs.

The germline V gene has CDR1 KGHDR and CDR2 SFDVKD. V was cut by 4 bases and J by 5 bases, with 16 bases left in between. CDR3 length: 16 amino acids. In the original workflow: Estimation of nucleated cell counts relied on the amplification of reference gene primers. Repertoires were generated with immunoSEQ multiplex PCR, while TCRdb's copy carries only in-frame clones and drops some. For V, J and clone size, that table is used; D and trimming come from the DNA. The sample includes 150,000 to 200,000 clones, approximately 86% seen only once; the top ten take approximately 3.5%. The chain recombines TRBV24-1 with TRBJ2-2; tentatively, D is TRBD2 (7 bases). The specimen was peripheral blood. The TCR sequence derives from a man between 70 and 80 years old with acute or convalescent COVID-19. The CDR3 region has the DNA TGTGCCACCAGTGACCGACGGGGGGCGGGAACCGGGGAGCTGTTTTTT. It is translated as CATSDRRGAGTGELFF.